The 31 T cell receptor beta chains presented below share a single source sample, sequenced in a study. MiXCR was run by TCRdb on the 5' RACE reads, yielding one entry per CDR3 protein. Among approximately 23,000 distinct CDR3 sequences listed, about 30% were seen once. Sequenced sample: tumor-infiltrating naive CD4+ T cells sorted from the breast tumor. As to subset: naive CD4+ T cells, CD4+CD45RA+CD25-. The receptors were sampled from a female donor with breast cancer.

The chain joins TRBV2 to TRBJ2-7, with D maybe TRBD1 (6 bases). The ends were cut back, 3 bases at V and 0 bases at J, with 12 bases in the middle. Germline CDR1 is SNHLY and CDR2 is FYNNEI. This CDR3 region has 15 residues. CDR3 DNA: TGTGCCAGCAGTGAGGGACAACTTCTCTCCTACGAGCAGTACTTC. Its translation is CASSEGQLLSYEQYF.

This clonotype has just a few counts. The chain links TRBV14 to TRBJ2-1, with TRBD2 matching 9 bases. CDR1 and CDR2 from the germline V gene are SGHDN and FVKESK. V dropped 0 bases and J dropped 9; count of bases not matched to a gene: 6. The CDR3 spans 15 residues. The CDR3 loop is CASSQDNTLAGEQFF. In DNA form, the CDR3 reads TGTGCCAGCAGCCAAGATAATACACTAGCGGGTGAGCAGTTCTTC. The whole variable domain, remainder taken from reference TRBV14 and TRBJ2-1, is EAGVTQFPSHSVIEKGQTVTLRCDPISGHDNLYWYRRVMGKEIKFLLHFVKESKQDESGMPNNRFLAERTGGTYSTLKVQPAELEDSGVYFCASSQDNTLAGEQFFGPGTRLTVL.

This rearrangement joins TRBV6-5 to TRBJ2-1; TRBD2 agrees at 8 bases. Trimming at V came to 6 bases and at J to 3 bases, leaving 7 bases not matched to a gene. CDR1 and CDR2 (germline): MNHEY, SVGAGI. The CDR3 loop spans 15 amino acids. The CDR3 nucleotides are TGTGCCAGCAGCTCTACTAGCGGATACTACAATGAGCAGTTCTTC. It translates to CASSSTSGYYNEQFF.

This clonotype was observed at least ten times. Written as DNA, the CDR3 is TGTGCCAGCAGCCGAAATTCCAAAAACATTCAGTACTTC. As protein: CASSRNSKNIQYF. The V gene is TRBV12-3 or TRBV12-4, the J gene TRBJ2-4, with D unclear. Trimming left V 6 bases short and J 2 bases short, with 8 bases between. This CDR3 comprises 13 residues.

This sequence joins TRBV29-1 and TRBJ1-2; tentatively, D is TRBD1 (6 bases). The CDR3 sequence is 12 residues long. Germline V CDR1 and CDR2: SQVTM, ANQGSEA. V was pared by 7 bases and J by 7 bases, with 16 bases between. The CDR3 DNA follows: TGCAGCGCCCTAGGCGGGGGGGCTGGCTACACCTTC. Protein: CSALGGGAGYTF.

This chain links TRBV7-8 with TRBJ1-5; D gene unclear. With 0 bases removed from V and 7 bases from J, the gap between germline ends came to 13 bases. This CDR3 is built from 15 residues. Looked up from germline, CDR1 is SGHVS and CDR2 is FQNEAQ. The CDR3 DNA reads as TGTGCCAGCAGCTTAGCCGTGGGGAGGAAACAGCCCCAGCATTTT. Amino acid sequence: CASSLAVGRKQPQHF.

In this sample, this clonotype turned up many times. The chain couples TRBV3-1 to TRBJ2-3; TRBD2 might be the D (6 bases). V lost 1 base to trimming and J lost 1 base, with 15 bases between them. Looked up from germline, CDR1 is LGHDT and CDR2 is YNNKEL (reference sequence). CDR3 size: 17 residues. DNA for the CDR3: TGTGCCAGCAGCCAAGGGACGGGGGTAGTGCGCACAGATACGCAGTATTTT. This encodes CASSQGTGVVRTDTQYF.

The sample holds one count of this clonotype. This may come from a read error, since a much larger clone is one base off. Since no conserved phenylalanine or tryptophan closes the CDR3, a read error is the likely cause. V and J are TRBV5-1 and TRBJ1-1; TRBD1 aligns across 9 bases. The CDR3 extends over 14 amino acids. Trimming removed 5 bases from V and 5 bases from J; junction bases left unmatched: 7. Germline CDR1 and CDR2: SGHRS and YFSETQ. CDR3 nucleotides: TGCGCCAGCAGACCGGGACAGGGTTTTACTGAAGCTTTCTCT. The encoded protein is CASRPGQGFTEAFS.

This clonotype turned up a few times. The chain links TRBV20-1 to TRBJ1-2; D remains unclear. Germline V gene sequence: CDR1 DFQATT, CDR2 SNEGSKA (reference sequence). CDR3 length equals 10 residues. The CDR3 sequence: CSCIRDGYTF. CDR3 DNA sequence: TGCAGCTGTATACGGGATGGCTACACCTTC.

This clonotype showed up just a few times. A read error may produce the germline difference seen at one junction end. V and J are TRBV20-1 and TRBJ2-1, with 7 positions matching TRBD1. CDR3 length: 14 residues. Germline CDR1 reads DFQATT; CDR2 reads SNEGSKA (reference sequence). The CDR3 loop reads CSAPTGTVYDEQFF. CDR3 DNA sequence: TGCAGTGCTCCGACCGGGACAGTCTACGATGAGCAGTTCTTC.

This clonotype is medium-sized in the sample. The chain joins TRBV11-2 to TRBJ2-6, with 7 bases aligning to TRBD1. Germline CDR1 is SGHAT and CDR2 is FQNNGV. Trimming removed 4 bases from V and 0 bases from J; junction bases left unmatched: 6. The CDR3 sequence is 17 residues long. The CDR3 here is CASSSRGQSSGANVLTF. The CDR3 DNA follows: TGTGCCAGCAGCTCCCGGGGACAGAGCTCTGGGGCCAACGTCCTGACTTTC.

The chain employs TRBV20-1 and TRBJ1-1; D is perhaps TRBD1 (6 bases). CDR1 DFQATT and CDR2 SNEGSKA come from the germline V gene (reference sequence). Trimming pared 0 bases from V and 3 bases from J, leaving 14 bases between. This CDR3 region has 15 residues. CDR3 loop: CSARDARGGDTEAFF. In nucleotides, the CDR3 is TGCAGTGCTAGAGATGCCAGGGGTGGGGACACTGAAGCTTTCTTT.

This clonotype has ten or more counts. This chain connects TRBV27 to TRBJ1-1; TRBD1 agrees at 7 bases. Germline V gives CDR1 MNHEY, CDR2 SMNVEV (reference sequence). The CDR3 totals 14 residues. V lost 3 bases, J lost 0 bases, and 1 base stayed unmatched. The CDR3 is CASSFQGVNTEAFF. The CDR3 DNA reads TGTGCCAGCAGTTTCCAGGGGGTGAACACTGAAGCTTTCTTT.

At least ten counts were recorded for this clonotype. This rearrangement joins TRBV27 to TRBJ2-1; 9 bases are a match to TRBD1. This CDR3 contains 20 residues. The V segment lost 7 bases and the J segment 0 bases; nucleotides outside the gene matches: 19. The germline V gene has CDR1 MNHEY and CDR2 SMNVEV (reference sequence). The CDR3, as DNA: TGTGCCAGCACTCTCTACAGGGGGCGAAAGTTCGGGAGCTCCTACAATGAGCAGTTCTTC. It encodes CASTLYRGRKFGSSYNEQFF.

Written as DNA, the CDR3 is TGTGCCACCAGCTCCCTTACCCCTCGTAGCGGGAGTTCTTTAATGACCTACAATGAGCAGTTCTTC. Translation gives CATSSLTPRSGSSLMTYNEQFF. The genes are TRBV15 and TRBJ2-1; 9 bases match TRBD2. V lost 5 bases to trimming and J lost 2 bases; unmatched junction nucleotides: 25. Germline V gives CDR1 LNHNV, CDR2 YYDKDF (reference sequence). There are 22 residues in the CDR3.

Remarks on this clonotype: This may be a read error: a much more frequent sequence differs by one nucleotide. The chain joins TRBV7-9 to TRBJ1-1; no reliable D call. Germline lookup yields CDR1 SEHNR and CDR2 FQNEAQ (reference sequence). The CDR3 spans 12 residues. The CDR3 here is CVSSLPNTEAFF. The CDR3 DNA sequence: TGTGTCAGCAGCTTACCCAACACTGAAGCTTTCTTT.

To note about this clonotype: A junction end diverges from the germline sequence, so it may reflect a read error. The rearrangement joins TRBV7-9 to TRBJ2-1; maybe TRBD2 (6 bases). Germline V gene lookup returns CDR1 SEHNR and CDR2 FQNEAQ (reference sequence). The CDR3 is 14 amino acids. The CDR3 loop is CASSAGSSYNERFF. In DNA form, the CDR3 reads TGTGCCAGCTCGGCGGGGAGCTCCTACAATGAGCGGTTCTTC.

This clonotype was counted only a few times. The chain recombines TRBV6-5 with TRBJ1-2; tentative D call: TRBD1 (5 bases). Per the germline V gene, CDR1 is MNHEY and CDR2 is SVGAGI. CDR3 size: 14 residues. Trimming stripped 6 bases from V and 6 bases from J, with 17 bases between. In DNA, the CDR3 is TGTGCCAGCAGAGCGCGTGGGGCAGTCAATGGCTACACCTTC. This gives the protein CASRARGAVNGYTF.

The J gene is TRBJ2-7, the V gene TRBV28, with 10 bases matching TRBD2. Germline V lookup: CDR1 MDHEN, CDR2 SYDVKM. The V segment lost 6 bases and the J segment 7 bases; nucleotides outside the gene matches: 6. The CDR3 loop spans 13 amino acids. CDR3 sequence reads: CASRLAGSWEQYF. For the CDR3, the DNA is TGTGCCAGCAGACTAGCGGGAAGCTGGGAGCAGTACTTC.

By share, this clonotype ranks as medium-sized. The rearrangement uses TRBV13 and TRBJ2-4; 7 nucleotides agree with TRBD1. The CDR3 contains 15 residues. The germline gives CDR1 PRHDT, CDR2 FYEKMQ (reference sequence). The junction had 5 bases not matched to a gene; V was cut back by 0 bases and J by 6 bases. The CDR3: CASSLGQRQGNIQYF. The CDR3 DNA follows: TGTGCCAGCAGCTTAGGCCAGAGACAGGGAAACATTCAGTACTTC.

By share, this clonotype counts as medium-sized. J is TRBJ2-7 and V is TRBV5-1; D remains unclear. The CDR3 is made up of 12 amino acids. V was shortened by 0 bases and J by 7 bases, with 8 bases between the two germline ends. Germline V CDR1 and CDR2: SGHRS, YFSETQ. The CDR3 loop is CASSLALSEQYF. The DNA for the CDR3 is TGCGCCAGCAGCTTGGCCCTATCGGAGCAGTACTTC.

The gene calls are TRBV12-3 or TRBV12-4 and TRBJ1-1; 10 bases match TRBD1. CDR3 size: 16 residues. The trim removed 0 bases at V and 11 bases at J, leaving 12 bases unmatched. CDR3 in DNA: TGTGCCAGCAGTTTAGCAGTCGGGACAGGGGCGCATGTGGCTTTCTTT. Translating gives CASSLAVGTGAHVAFF.

CDR3 residues: CASTPRVAVGELFF. Here the CDR3 DNA reads TGTGCCAGCACCCCGAGGGTAGCGGTCGGGGAGCTGTTTTTT. This chain joins TRBV6-5 and TRBJ2-2, with TRBD2 as a possible D gene (6 bases). The CDR3 spans 14 residues. Trimming took 7 bases from V and 7 from J, leaving 16 bases between them. Per germline, CDR1 MNHEY and CDR2 SVGAGI.

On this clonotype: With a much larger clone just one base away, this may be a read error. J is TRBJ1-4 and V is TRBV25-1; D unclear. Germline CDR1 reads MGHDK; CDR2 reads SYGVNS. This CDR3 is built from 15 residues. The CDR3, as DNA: TGTGCCAGCAGTAAATACAACAGTGGTAATGAAAAACTGTTTTTT. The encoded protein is CASSKYNSGNEKLFF.

CDR3 residues: CASSSQGYTEAFF. The CDR3 DNA sequence: TGTGCCAGCAGCTCACAGGGTTATACTGAAGCTTTCTTT. The rearrangement uses TRBV3-1 and TRBJ1-1; D perhaps matches TRBD1 (6 bases). Germline CDR1 LGHDT, CDR2 YNNKEL (reference sequence). The CDR3 covers 13 residues. Deletions cut 5 bases from V and 5 bases from J, with 12 bases between. Complete variable domain (other parts from reference TRBV3-1 and TRBJ1-1): DTAVSQTPKYLVTQMGNDKSIKCEQNLGHDTMYWYKQDSKKFLKIMFSYNNKELIINETVPNRFSPKSPDKAHLNLHINSLELGDSAVYFCASSSQGYTEAFFGQGTRLTVV.

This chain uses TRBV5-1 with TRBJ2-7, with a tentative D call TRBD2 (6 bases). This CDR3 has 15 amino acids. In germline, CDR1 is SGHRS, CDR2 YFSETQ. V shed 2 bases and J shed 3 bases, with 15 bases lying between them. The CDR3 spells CASSFGGVLGYEQYF. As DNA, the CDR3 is TGCGCCAGCAGCTTCGGGGGAGTGCTGGGCTACGAGCAGTACTTC.

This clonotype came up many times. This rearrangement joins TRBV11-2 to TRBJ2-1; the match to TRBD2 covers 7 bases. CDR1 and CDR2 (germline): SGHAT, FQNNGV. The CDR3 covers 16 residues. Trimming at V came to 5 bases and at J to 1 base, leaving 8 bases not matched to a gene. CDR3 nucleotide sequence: TGTGCCAGCAGCCTAGGGCGGGGGAGTTCCTACAATGAGCAGTTCTTC. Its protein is CASSLGRGSSYNEQFF. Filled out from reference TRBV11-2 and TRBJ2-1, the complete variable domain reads EAGVAQSPRYKIIEKRQSVAFWCNPISGHATLYWYQQILGQGPKLLIQFQNNGVVDDSQLPKDRFSAERLKGVDSTLKIQPAKLEDSAVYLCASSLGRGSSYNEQFFGPGTRLTVL.

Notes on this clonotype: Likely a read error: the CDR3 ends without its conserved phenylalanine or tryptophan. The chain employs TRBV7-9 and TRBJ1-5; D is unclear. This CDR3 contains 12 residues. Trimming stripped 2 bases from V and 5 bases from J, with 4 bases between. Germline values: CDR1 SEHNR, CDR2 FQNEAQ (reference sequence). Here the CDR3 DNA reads TGTGCCAGCAGCTTACCCTATCAGCCCCAGCATTGT. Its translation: CASSLPYQPQHC.

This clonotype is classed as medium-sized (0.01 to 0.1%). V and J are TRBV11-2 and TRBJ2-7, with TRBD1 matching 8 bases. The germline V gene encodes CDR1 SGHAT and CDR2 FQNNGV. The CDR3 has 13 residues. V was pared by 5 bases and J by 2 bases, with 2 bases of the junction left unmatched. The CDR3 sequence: CASSPDRAYEQYF. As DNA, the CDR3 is TGTGCCAGCAGCCCGGACAGGGCCTACGAGCAGTACTTC.

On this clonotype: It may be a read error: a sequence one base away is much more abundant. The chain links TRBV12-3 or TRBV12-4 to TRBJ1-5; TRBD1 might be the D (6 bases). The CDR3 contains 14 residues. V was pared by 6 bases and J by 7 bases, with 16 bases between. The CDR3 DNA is TGTGCCAGCAGCATGAGGGGGAGGGTCCAGCCCCAGCATTTT. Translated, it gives CASSMRGRVQPQHF.

The CDR3 nucleotides read TGCGCCAGCAGCGGGACCGGGACAGGGGTAACAGATACGCAGTATTTT. As protein: CASSGTGTGVTDTQYF. The genes are TRBV5-1 and TRBJ2-3; 10 bases agree with TRBD1. V shed 4 bases, J shed 3 bases, and the junction held 8 bases outside the gene matches. Germline V CDR1 and CDR2: SGHRS, YFSETQ. This CDR3 is built from 16 residues. The full variable domain, rest sourced from reference TRBV5-1 and TRBJ2-3, is KAGVTQTPRYLIKTRGQQVTLSCSPISGHRSVSWYQQTPGQGLQFLFEYFSETQRNKGNFPGRFSGRQFSNSRSEMNVSTLELGDSALYLCASSGTGTGVTDTQYFGPGTRLTVL.